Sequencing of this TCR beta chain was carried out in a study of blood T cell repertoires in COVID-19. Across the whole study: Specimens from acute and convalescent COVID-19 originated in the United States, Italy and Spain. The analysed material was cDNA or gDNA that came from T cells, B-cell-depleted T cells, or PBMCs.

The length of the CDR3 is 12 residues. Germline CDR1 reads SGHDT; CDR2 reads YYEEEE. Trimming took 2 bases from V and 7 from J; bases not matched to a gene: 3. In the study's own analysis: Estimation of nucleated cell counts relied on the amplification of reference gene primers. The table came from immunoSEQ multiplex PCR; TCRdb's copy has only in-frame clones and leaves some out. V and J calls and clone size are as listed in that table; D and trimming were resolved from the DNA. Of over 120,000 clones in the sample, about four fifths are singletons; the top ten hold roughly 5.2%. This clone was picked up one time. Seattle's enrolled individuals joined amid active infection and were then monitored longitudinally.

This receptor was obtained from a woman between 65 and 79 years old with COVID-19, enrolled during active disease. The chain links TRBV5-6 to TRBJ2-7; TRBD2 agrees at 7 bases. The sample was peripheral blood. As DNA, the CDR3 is TGTGCCAGCAGCTTTGGGAGGGGTGAGCAGTACTTC. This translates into CASSFGRGEQYF.